This is a list of T cell receptor beta chains from one sample in a study of radiation and T cells in renal cell carcinoma. TCRdb's copy holds only in-frame clones and misses some; the assay was immunoSEQ multiplex PCR. The table lists roughly 58,000 clones, about 74% of them singletons, with around 6.8% in the top ten. The sequencing here drew on blood, taken from a patient whose treatment included radiotherapy and nephrectomy. All receptors derive from a man in his sixties with renal cell carcinoma. CDR3s include the opening cysteine and the closing phenylalanine or tryptophan. A D gene is named only where the DNA matches it firmly.

d_call: TRBD1; v_call: TRBV10-1; j_call: TRBJ2-7; cdr3_length: 13; cdr3_aa: CASSESTGDKQYF
d_call: .; v_call: TRBV5-4; j_call: TRBJ2-5; cdr3_length: 14; cdr3_aa: CASSSGPDEETQYF
d_call: TRBD1; v_call: TRBV27; j_call: TRBJ1-5; cdr3_length: 15; cdr3_aa: CASSSTGVGNQPQHF
d_call: .; v_call: TRBV6-1; j_call: TRBJ1-5; cdr3_length: 14; cdr3_aa: CASSYYRGDQPQHF
d_call: .; v_call: TRBV21-1; j_call: TRBJ2-5; cdr3_length: 16; cdr3_aa: CASSAQYRGSQETQYF
d_call: .; v_call: TRBV2; j_call: TRBJ2-5; cdr3_length: 11; cdr3_aa: CASEVKETQYF
d_call: TRBD1; v_call: TRBV7-9; j_call: TRBJ1-4; cdr3_length: 16; cdr3_aa: CASSPGQGRHNEKLFF
d_call: TRBD1; v_call: TRBV7-6; j_call: TRBJ1-1; cdr3_length: 13; cdr3_aa: CASSRDRATEAFF
d_call: TRBD1; v_call: TRBV29-1; j_call: TRBJ2-2; cdr3_length: 14; cdr3_aa: CSVRGPMDTGELFF
d_call: .; v_call: TRBV6-5; j_call: TRBJ1-1; cdr3_length: 14; cdr3_aa: CASSYGRGNTEAFF
d_call: .; v_call: TRBV14; j_call: TRBJ1-2; cdr3_length: 13; cdr3_aa: CASSQVSGFGYTF
d_call: .; v_call: TRBV2; j_call: TRBJ2-2; cdr3_length: 14; cdr3_aa: CASKWVQGTGELFF
d_call: TRBD2; v_call: TRBV27; j_call: TRBJ2-2; cdr3_length: 16; cdr3_aa: CASSLGLAGITGELFF
d_call: TRBD2; v_call: TRBV10-3; j_call: TRBJ2-3; cdr3_length: 16; cdr3_aa: CAISDASGAGGDTQYF
d_call: .; v_call: TRBV6-6; j_call: TRBJ1-5; cdr3_length: 14; cdr3_aa: CASSYLGLNQPQHF
d_call: .; v_call: TRBV9; j_call: TRBJ2-5; cdr3_length: 15; cdr3_aa: CASSAYGEDLETQYF
d_call: .; v_call: TRBV2; j_call: TRBJ1-4; cdr3_length: 14; cdr3_aa: CASNFPGTASGLFF
d_call: TRBD1; v_call: TRBV11-2; j_call: TRBJ2-5; cdr3_length: 15; cdr3_aa: CASSFGTAFLETQYF
d_call: .; v_call: TRBV5-6; j_call: TRBJ1-2; cdr3_length: 13; cdr3_aa: CASSLAGSYGYTF
d_call: .; v_call: TRBV6-6; j_call: TRBJ2-7; cdr3_length: 12; cdr3_aa: CASSLDGYEQYF
d_call: .; v_call: TRBV5-6; j_call: TRBJ2-7; cdr3_length: 13; cdr3_aa: CASSPRISYEQYF
d_call: TRBD1; v_call: TRBV6-6; j_call: TRBJ1-2; cdr3_length: 14; cdr3_aa: CASSYQQGVVGYTF
d_call: .; v_call: TRBV19; j_call: TRBJ1-2; cdr3_length: 13; cdr3_aa: CASSIGGLDGYTF
d_call: .; v_call: TRBV6-5; j_call: TRBJ2-2; cdr3_length: 14; cdr3_aa: CASSYAGHTGELFF
d_call: .; v_call: TRBV5-1; j_call: TRBJ2-1; cdr3_length: 14; cdr3_aa: CASSPRRETNEQFF
d_call: TRBD2; v_call: TRBV18; j_call: TRBJ2-2; cdr3_length: 16; cdr3_aa: CASSRSSGRDVGELFF